These T cell receptor beta chains were read from a single sample in a study of T-cell memory formation after mild COVID-19. Each CDR3 protein is one row after TCRdb ran MiXCR on the 5' RACE reads. There are roughly 580,000 distinct CDR3 sequences in the sample; roughly 18% occur only once, and around 12% lies in the top ten. Input material: PBMCs or a T cell subset sorted from them (not recorded which). Every receptor here comes from an adult woman who had mild COVID-19 (a few samples of this study predate the infection). Cell type and time point are not known. Each CDR3 is given with its conserved first and last residue. D genes are given only for firm matches. Clone size is given for some rows only: seen once, a few or many times, or a class if the clone is expanded.

d_gene	v_gene	len	abundance	j_gene	CDR3nt	CDR3aa
-	TRBV10-3	9	-	TRBJ2-7	TGTGCCTTATACTACGAGCAGTACTTC	CALYYEQYF
-	TRBV7-2	15	-	TRBJ1-1	TGTGCCAGCAGCTTAGAGGCCGGCAGGAACACTGAAGCTTTCTTT	CASSLEAGRNTEAFF
-	TRBV7-3	13	few	TRBJ2-7	TGTGCCAGCAGCCCTAGGGTTGACGACGAGCAGTACTTC	CASSPRVDDEQYF
TRBD2	TRBV9	17	few	TRBJ2-1	TGTGCCAGCAGCCCTCGCCTGACTAGCGGGAGAGTCGATGAGCAGTTCTTC	CASSPRLTSGRVDEQFF
TRBD2	TRBV12-5	18	-	TRBJ2-5	TGTGCTAGTGGTTTGTCCCATATAGCGGGGGGGCCCCCGGAGACCCAGTACTTC	CASGLSHIAGGPPETQYF
TRBD1	TRBV6-2/TRBV6-3	15	-	TRBJ1-2	TGTGCCAGCAGAATGCCGGGACAGCGAACCTATGGCTACACCTTC	CASRMPGQRTYGYTF
-	TRBV7-9	15	once	TRBJ1-4	TGTGCCAGCAGCCCAGGGACAACCGGGGCCGAAAAACTGTTTTTT	CASSPGTTGAEKLFF
-	TRBV13	12	few	TRBJ2-3	TGTGCCAGCAGCCAGATGGCAGATACGCAGTATTTT	CASSQMADTQYF
-	TRBV7-8	16	-	TRBJ1-2	TGTGCCAGCAGCTTAGTCGTCACGACGGCCGTAAAGGATACAGACTTC	CASSLVVTTAVKDTDF
-	TRBV9	16	few	TRBJ1-2	TGTGCCAGCAGCGCACGGTCGGGGCTGAGGGACTATGGCTACACCTTC	CASSARSGLRDYGYTF
TRBD1	TRBV6-6	16	-	TRBJ2-7	TGTGCCAGCAGTTCCTACTCGGACAGGGGAGTCTACGAGCAGTACTTC	CASSSYSDRGVYEQYF
-	TRBV2	12	-	TRBJ1-5	TGTGCCAGCGCGGGACCCGATCAGCCCCAGCATTTT	CASAGPDQPQHF
TRBD2	TRBV5-6	16	few	TRBJ2-7	TGTGCCAGCAGCCTGGGACTAGCGGGGAATTCCTACGAGCAGTACTTC	CASSLGLAGNSYEQYF
-	TRBV7-9	15	-	TRBJ2-7	TGTGCCAGCAGCTTTCGACAGTCCGGGGGCTACGAGCAGTACTTC	CASSFRQSGGYEQYF
TRBD1	TRBV4-3	15	few	TRBJ2-7	TGCGCCAGCAGCCAAAACTATGCCTCAGGGGGCGAGCAGTACTTC	CASSQNYASGGEQYF
TRBD2	TRBV5-1	14	many	TRBJ2-1	TGCGCCAGCAGGCACGGGGGGGCCTGGGATGAGCAGTTCTTC	CASRHGGAWDEQFF
-	TRBV29-1	11	few	TRBJ1-2	TGCAGCGTCCCGGAGGGCTATGGCTACACCTTC	CSVPEGYGYTF
-	TRBV29-1	14	-	TRBJ2-1	TGCAGCGTTGAAGATTACGAGGGCAGACATGAGCAGTTCTTC	CSVEDYEGRHEQFF
-	TRBV21-1	14	-	TRBJ2-7	TGTGCCAGCAGCATCGGGACAGGGGACGCCGAGCAGTACTTC	CASSIGTGDAEQYF
TRBD1	TRBV20-1	17	many	TRBJ1-1	TGCAGTGCTAGAGATTTCGCATCAGGGACAGGGGGCACTGAAGCTTTCTTT	CSARDFASGTGGTEAFF
-	TRBV7-3	13	few	TRBJ2-1	TGTGCCAGCAGCTTATCAGGGGCCAATGAGCAGTTCTTC	CASSLSGANEQFF
TRBD1	TRBV5-6	13	-	TRBJ1-5	TGTGCCAGCAGCTCGGACAGGCACCAGCCCCAGCATTTT	CASSSDRHQPQHF
-	TRBV12-3/TRBV12-4	14	-	TRBJ2-3	TGTGCCAGCAGTTTAGAATCTATCCCAGATACGCAGTATTTT	CASSLESIPDTQYF
-	TRBV4-1	13	few	TRBJ2-1	TGCGCCAGCCGCAACTTCGGAGCCGATGAGCAGTTCTTC	CASRNFGADEQFF
-	TRBV24-1	16	few	TRBJ2-3	TGTGCCACCAGTGATTTGCACCAGGGATTCACAGATACGCAGTATTTT	CATSDLHQGFTDTQYF
TRBD2	TRBV20-1	15	-	TRBJ2-1	TGCAGTGCTAGAGTAAGCGGGAGTGGCTACAATGAGCAGTTCTTC	CSARVSGSGYNEQFF
-	TRBV9	14	-	TRBJ2-7	TGTGCCAGCAGCGTAGCAGGGGAATACTACGAGCAGTACTTC	CASSVAGEYYEQYF
-	TRBV11-2	14	few	TRBJ2-1	TGTGCCAGCAGCTTAGAGGGGGTAGGCCCCCGACAGTTCTTC	CASSLEGVGPRQFF
-	TRBV27	15	-	TRBJ2-1	TGTGCCAGCAGTTTAGAGGACACCATCTACAATGAGCAGTTCTTC	CASSLEDTIYNEQFF
-	TRBV2	15	-	TRBJ2-4	TGTGCCAGCAGGCCCTCCCCGGTTCCCAAAAACATTCAGTACTTC	CASRPSPVPKNIQYF
TRBD2	TRBV20-1	15	-	TRBJ2-7	TGCAGTGCTAGTACGAGCGGGAGGGGTACCTACGAGCAGTACTTC	CSASTSGRGTYEQYF
TRBD1	TRBV24-1	15	-	TRBJ2-5	TGTGCCACCAGCTATGGACAGGGGACGCAAGAGACCCAGTACTTC	CATSYGQGTQETQYF
TRBD1	TRBV7-2	15	few	TRBJ1-2	TGTGCCAGCACTGAAATCGGGACAGGCCTCCATGGCTACACCTTC	CASTEIGTGLHGYTF
-	TRBV19	11	-	TRBJ1-1	TGTGCCAGCCTCGGCTCGTTTGAAGCTTTCTTT	CASLGSFEAFF
-	TRBV6-1	14	-	TRBJ1-2	TGTGCCAGCAGTGAATTGTCGGGTAACTATGGCTACACCTTC	CASSELSGNYGYTF
-	TRBV12-3/TRBV12-4	13	many	TRBJ2-1	TGTGCCAGCAGTGTCTCGTCCGACAATGAGCAGTTCTTC	CASSVSSDNEQFF
TRBD2	TRBV13	16	-	TRBJ2-7	TGTGCCAGCAGCTTCCGACTAGCGGGAGATATCTACGAGCAGTACTTC	CASSFRLAGDIYEQYF
-	TRBV7-2	14	-	TRBJ2-1	TGTGCCAGCAGCTTACAGCGGGCCTACAATGAGCAGTTCTTC	CASSLQRAYNEQFF
-	TRBV6-5	15	-	TRBJ1-5	TGTGCCAGCAGTCGGACAGAGTCACCAAATCAGCCCCAGCATTTT	CASSRTESPNQPQHF
TRBD1	TRBV29-1	14	-	TRBJ1-1	TGCAGCGTCTCACCCGGGACAGCGAACACTGAAGCTTTCTTT	CSVSPGTANTEAFF
-	TRBV29-1	14	-	TRBJ2-1	TGCAGCGTTAGATGGGACTTTGCGTACAATGAGCAGTTCTTC	CSVRWDFAYNEQFF
TRBD1	TRBV24-1	18	few	TRBJ2-7	TGTGCCACCAGTGATGGGCTCGGACAGGGCCTTTCAATCTACGAGCAGTACTTC	CATSDGLGQGLSIYEQYF
-	TRBV4-1	16	-	TRBJ2-7	TGCGCCAGCAGCCAAGATTCCTCTAGGGTGGCCTACGAGCAGTACTTC	CASSQDSSRVAYEQYF
TRBD1	TRBV20-1	14	-	TRBJ2-3	TGCAGTGCTGGACAGGGATGGGCCACAGATACGCAGTATTTT	CSAGQGWATDTQYF
TRBD2	TRBV12-3/TRBV12-4	21	many	TRBJ2-7	TGTGCCAGCAGCCGAAAATCCCAAGGACTAGCGGGAGGGTATAGGTCCTACGAGCAGTACTTC	CASSRKSQGLAGGYRSYEQYF
TRBD2	TRBV7-3	14	-	TRBJ2-2	TGTGCCAGCAGCGGGGGACTAGCGGGCGGGGAGCTGTTTTTT	CASSGGLAGGELFF
TRBD2	TRBV5-1	16	few	TRBJ2-5	TGCGCCAGCAGGTTGTGGCTAGCGGGGGGGCAAGAGACCCAGTACTTC	CASRLWLAGGQETQYF
TRBD1	TRBV5-1	15	few	TRBJ2-7	TGCGCCAGCAGCTCGTCACAGGGGGGTACCTACGAGCAGTACTTC	CASSSSQGGTYEQYF